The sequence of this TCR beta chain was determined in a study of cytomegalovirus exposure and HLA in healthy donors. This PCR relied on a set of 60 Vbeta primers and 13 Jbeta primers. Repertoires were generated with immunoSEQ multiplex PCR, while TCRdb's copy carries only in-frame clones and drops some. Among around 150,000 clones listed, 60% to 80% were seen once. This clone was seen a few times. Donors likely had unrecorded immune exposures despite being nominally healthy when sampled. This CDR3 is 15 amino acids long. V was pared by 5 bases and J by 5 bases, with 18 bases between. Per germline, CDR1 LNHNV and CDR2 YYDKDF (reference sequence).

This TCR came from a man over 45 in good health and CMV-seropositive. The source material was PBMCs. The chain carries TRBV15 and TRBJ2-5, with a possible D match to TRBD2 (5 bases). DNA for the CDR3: TGTGCCACCAGCTTGCCCCGAGCGGCTGTGGAGACCCAGTACTTC. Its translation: CATSLPRAAVETQYF.